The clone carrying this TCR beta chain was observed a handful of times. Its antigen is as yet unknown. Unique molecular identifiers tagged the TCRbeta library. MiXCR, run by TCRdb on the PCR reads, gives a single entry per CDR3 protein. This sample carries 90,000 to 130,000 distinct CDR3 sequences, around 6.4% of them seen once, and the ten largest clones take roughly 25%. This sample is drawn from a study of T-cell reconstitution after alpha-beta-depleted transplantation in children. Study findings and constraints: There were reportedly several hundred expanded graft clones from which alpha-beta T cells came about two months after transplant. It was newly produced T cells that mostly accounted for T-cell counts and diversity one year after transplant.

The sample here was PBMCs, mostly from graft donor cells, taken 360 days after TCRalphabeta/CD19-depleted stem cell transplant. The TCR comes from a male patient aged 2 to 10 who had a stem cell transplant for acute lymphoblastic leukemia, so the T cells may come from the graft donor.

CDR3 residues: CASSPPGLAGGPSYNEQFF. The DNA for the CDR3 is TGTGCCAGCAGCCCACCGGGACTAGCGGGAGGGCCCTCCTACAATGAGCAGTTCTTC. The rearrangement joins TRBV12-3 or TRBV12-4 to TRBJ2-1; 16 nucleotides line up with TRBD2. Trimming at V came to 6 bases and at J to 0 bases, leaving 8 bases not matched to a gene. This CDR3 comprises 19 residues.